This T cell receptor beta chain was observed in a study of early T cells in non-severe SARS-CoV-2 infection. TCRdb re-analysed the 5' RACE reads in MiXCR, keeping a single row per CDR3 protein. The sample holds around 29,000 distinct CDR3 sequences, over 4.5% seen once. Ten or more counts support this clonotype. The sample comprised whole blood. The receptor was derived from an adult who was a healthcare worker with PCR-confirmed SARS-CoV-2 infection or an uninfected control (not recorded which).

The CDR3 coding sequence is TGCGCCAGCAGCTTGGAAGGTGGGGGCAGGGGATCACCCCTCCACTTT. Amino acid sequence: CASSLEGGGRGSPLHF. The gene calls are TRBV5-1 and TRBJ1-6; the D gene is possibly TRBD1 (6 bases). V was pared by 0 bases and J by 10 bases, with 17 bases between. In germline, CDR1 is SGHRS, CDR2 YFSETQ. This CDR3 is 16 amino acids long.